This is a list of T cell receptor beta chains from one sample in a study of T cell changes during pregnancy in multiple sclerosis. TCRdb keeps only in-frame clones here, not all; method: immunoSEQ multiplex PCR. Here the sample spans approximately 64,000 clones, roughly 90% being singletons. The sample consisted of peripheral blood, taken in the first trimester of pregnancy. The receptor set was obtained from a female donor with multiple sclerosis, enrolled in a pregnancy study. CDR3s include the opening cysteine and the closing phenylalanine or tryptophan. A D gene is named only where the DNA matches it firmly. Size values are once, few and many counts, or a class for expanded clones, and some rows have none.

clone_size j_call d_call v_call cdr3_aa cdr3_nt
NA TRBJ2-5 TRBD1 TRBV28 CASSTTGTGGFETQYF TGTGCCAGCAGTACCACCGGGACAGGGGGTTTTGAGACCCAGTACTTC
NA TRBJ1-3 NA TRBV4-3 CASSRDRSSGNTIYF TGCGCCAGCAGCCGAGACAGGTCCTCTGGAAACACCATATATTTT
NA TRBJ2-1 TRBD2 TRBV5-4 CASSSRLAGIYNEQFF TGTGCCAGCAGCTCTAGACTAGCGGGGATATACAATGAGCAGTTCTTC
NA TRBJ1-3 NA TRBV28 CASSLWASSGNTIYF TGTGCCAGCAGTTTATGGGCTTCCTCTGGAAACACCATATATTTT
NA TRBJ2-1 TRBD2 TRBV4-1 CASSLGTNNEQFF TGCGCCAGCAGCCTCGGGACTAACAATGAGCAGTTCTTC
NA TRBJ2-1 TRBD2 TRBV27 CASSQNGLAGGPSLNEQFF TGTGCCAGCAGTCAGAACGGACTAGCGGGAGGACCTTCCTTAAATGAGCAGTTCTTC
NA TRBJ2-1 TRBD2 TRBV27 CASTGTSENLEQFF TGTGCCAGCACTGGGACTAGCGAGAACCTTGAGCAGTTCTTC
once TRBJ2-7 TRBD2 TRBV11-2 CASSLEAGSYEQYF TGTGCCAGCAGCCTCGAAGCGGGAAGCTACGAGCAGTACTTC
NA TRBJ1-5 NA TRBV30 CAYMLGGGQPQHF TGTGCCTACATGCTGGGAGGGGGGCAGCCCCAGCATTTT
NA TRBJ2-1 NA TRBV2 CASSAAYNEQFF TGTGCCAGCAGTGCCGCCTACAATGAGCAGTTCTTC
NA TRBJ1-4 NA TRBV18 CASSPVVEEKLFF TGTGCCAGCTCACCTGTGGTAGAGGAAAAACTGTTTTTT
NA TRBJ1-1 NA TRBV15 CATSREKGREAFF TGTGCCACCAGCAGAGAAAAGGGGCGGGAAGCTTTCTTT
NA TRBJ2-1 NA TRBV7-9 CASSRLEVNEQFF TGTGCCAGCAGCAGACTAGAAGTCAATGAGCAGTTCTTC
NA TRBJ2-7 TRBD1 TRBV9 CASSHRDSSYEQYF TGTGCCAGCAGCCACCGGGACAGTTCCTACGAGCAGTACTTC
NA TRBJ2-7 NA TRBV12-5 CASGLGLSYYEQYF TGTGCTAGTGGTTTGGGGTTGAGCTACTACGAGCAGTACTTC
NA TRBJ2-5 TRBD1 TRBV5-4 CASRDRGRETQYF TGTGCCAGCAGGGACAGGGGGCGAGAGACCCAGTACTTC
NA TRBJ1-5 NA TRBV9 CASSVGPLDNQPQHF TGTGCCAGCAGCGTAGGTCCGTTAGACAATCAGCCCCAGCATTTT
NA TRBJ2-3 NA TRBV5-6 CASSSLGPGGTDTQYF TGTGCCAGCAGCTCGCTAGGCCCAGGGGGCACAGATACGCAGTATTTT
NA TRBJ2-7 NA TRBV19 CASSTPGSYEQYF TGTGCCAGTAGTACCCCAGGCTCCTACGAGCAGTACTTC
NA TRBJ2-7 NA TRBV20-1 CSARLNSEQYF TGCAGTGCTCGACTTAACTCCGAGCAGTACTTC
NA TRBJ2-1 NA TRBV25-1 CASSDLRQTTNEQFF TGTGCCAGCAGTGACCTTCGACAGACAACCAATGAGCAGTTCTTC
NA TRBJ2-5 NA TRBV7-2 CASSRELKETQYF TGTGCCAGCAGCCGCGAATTGAAAGAGACCCAGTACTTC
NA TRBJ2-1 NA TRBV27 CASNEGGRPPFF TGTGCCAGCAACGAGGGAGGCCGACCACCGTTCTTC
NA TRBJ2-5 TRBD2 TRBV4-2 CASSQGEAGGPETQYF TGTGCCAGCAGCCAAGGGGAAGCGGGAGGGCCCGAGACCCAGTACTTC
NA TRBJ1-1 NA TRBV7-9 CASSSTALNTEAFF TGTGCCAGCAGCTCAACAGCACTGAACACTGAAGCTTTCTTT
NA TRBJ2-1 NA TRBV27 CASSFEGVNEQFF TGTGCCAGCAGTTTCGAGGGAGTGAATGAGCAGTTCTTC
few TRBJ2-3 TRBD2 TRBV4-2 CASSLLAGGPDTQYF TGTGCCAGCAGCCTCTTAGCGGGAGGGCCAGATACGCAGTATTTT
NA TRBJ1-5 NA TRBV28 CASTLISNQPQHF TGTGCCAGCACCCTAATTAGCAATCAGCCCCAGCATTTT
NA TRBJ2-3 TRBD2 TRBV11-2 CASSPRLAGGGTDTQYF TGTGCCAGCAGCCCCCGTCTAGCGGGAGGTGGCACAGATACGCAGTATTTT